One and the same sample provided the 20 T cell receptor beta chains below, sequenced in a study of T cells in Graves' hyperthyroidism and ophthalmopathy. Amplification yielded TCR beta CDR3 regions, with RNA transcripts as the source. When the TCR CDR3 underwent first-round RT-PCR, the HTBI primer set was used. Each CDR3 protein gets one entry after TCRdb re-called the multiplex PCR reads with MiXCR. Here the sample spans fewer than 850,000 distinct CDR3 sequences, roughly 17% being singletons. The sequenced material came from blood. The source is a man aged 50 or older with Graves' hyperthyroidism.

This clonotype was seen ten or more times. The CDR3 sequence is CATSDTTGRQETQYF. Here the CDR3 DNA reads TGTGCCACCAGTGATACGACAGGGCGCCAAGAGACCCAGTACTTC. The chain carries TRBV24-1 and TRBJ2-5; TRBD1 aligns across 7 bases. Per germline, CDR1 KGHDR and CDR2 SFDVKD. The CDR3 has 15 amino acids. J was trimmed by 1 base and V by 3 bases; bases with no gene match: 4.

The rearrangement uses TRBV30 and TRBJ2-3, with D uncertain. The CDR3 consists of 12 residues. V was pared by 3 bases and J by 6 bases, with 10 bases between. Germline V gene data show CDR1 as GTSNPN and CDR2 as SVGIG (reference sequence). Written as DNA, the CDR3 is TGTGCCTGGAGCCTGTCTTCGGATACGCAGTATTTT. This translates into CAWSLSSDTQYF.

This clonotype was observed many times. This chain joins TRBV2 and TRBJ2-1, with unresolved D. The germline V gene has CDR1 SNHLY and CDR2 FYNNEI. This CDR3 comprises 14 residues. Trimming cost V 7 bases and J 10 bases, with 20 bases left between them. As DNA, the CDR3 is TGTGCCAGCAACCCCGGATACCCTCCGGGCGAGCAGTTCTTC. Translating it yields CASNPGYPPGEQFF. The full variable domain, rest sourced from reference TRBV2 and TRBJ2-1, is EPEVTQTPSHQVTQMGQEVILRCVPISNHLYFYWYRQILGQKVEFLVSFYNNEISEKSEIFDDQFSVERPDGSNFTLKIRSTKLEDSAMYFCASNPGYPPGEQFFGPGTRLTVL.

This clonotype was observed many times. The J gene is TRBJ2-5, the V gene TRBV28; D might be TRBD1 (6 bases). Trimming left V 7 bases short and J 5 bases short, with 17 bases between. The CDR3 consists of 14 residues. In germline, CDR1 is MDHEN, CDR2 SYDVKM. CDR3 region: CASNVRGGWETQYF. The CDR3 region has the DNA TGTGCCAGCAATGTCAGGGGCGGATGGGAGACCCAGTACTTC.

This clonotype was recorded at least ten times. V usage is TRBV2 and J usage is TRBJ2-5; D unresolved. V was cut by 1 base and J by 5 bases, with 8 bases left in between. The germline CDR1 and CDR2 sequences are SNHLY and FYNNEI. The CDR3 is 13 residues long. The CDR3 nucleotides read TGTGCCAGCAGTGAAGACAGTTCCGAGACCCAGTACTTC. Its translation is CASSEDSSETQYF.

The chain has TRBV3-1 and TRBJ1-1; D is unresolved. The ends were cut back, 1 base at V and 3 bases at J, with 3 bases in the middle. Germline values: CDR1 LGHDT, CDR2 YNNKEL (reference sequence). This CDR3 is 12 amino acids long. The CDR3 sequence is CASSQADTEAFF. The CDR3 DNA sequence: TGTGCCAGCAGCCAAGCCGACACTGAAGCTTTCTTT.

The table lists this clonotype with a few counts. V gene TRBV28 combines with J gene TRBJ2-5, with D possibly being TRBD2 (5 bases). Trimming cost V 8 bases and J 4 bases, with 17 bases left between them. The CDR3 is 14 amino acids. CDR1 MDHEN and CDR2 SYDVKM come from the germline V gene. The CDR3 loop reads CASRGSLGIETQYF. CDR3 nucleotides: TGTGCCAGCCGAGGGAGCCTCGGGATAGAGACCCAGTACTTC.

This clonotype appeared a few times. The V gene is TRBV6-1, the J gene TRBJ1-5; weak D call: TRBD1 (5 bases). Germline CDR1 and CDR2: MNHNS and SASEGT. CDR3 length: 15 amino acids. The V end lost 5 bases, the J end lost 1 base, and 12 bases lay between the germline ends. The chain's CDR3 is CASSQGTPSNQPQHF. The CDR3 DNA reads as TGTGCCAGCAGTCAGGGCACCCCAAGCAATCAGCCCCAGCATTTT.

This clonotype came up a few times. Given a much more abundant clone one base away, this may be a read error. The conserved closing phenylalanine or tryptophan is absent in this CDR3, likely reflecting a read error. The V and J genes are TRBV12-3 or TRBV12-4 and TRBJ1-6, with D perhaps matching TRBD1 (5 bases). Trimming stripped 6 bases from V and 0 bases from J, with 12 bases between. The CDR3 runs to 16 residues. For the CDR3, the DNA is TGTGCCAGCAGCACGGGGGTCAGCTCCTATAATTCACCCCTCCACCTT. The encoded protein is CASSTGVSSYNSPLHL.

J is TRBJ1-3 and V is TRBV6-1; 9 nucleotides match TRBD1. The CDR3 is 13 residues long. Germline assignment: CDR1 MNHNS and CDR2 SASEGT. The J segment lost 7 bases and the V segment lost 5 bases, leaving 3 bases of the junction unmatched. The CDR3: CASSPQGANTIYF. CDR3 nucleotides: TGTGCCAGCAGTCCACAGGGGGCGAACACCATATATTTT.

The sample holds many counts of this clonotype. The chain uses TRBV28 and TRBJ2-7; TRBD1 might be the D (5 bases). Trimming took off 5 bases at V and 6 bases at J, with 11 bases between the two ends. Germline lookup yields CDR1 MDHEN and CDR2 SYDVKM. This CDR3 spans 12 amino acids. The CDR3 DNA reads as TGTGCCAGCAGTCCCATTAGGGGCGAGCAGTACTTC. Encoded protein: CASSPIRGEQYF.

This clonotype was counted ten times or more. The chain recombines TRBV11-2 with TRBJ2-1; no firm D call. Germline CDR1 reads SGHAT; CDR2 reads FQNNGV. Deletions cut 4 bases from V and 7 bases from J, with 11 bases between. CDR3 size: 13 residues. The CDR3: CASSYSLPNEQFF. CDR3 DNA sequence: TGTGCCAGCAGCTACAGTCTACCTAATGAGCAGTTCTTC.

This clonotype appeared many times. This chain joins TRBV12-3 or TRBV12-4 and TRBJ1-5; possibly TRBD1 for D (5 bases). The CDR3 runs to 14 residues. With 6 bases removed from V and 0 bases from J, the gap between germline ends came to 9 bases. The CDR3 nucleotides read TGTGCCAGCAGGGAACAGGATAGCAATCAGCCCCAGCATTTT. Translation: CASREQDSNQPQHF.

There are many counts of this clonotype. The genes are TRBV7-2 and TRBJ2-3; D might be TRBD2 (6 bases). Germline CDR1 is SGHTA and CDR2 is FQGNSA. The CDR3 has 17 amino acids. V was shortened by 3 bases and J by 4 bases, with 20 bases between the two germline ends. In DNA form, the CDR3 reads TGTGCCAGCAGCTTTCTAGGTTTCAGCGGGTGGGCAGATACGCAGTATTTT. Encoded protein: CASSFLGFSGWADTQYF.

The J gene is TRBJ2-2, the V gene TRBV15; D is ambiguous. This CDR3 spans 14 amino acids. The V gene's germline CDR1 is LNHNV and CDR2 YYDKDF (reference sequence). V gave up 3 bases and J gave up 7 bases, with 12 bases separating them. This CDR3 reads CATSSSNGVGELFF. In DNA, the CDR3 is TGTGCCACCAGCAGTTCTAATGGGGTCGGGGAGCTGTTTTTT.

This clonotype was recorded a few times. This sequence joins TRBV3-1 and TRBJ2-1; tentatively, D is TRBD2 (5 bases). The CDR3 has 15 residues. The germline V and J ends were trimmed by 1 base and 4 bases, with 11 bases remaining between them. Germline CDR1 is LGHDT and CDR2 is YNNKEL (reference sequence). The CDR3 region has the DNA TGTGCCAGCAGCCAAGGGGAGTTCCAATACAATGAGCAGTTCTTC. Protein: CASSQGEFQYNEQFF.

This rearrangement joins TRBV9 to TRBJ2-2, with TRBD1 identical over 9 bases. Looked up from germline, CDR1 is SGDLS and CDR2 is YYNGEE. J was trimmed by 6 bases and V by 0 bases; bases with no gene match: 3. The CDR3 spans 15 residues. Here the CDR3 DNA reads TGTGCCAGCAGCGTAGAGGGACAGGGCGCCGGGGAGCTGTTTTTT. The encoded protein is CASSVEGQGAGELFF. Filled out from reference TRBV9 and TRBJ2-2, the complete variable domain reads DSGVTQTPKHLITATGQRVTLRCSPRSGDLSVYWYQQSLDQGLQFLIQYYNGEERAKGNILERFSAQQFPDLHSELNLSSLELGDSALYFCASSVEGQGAGELFFGEGSRLTVL.

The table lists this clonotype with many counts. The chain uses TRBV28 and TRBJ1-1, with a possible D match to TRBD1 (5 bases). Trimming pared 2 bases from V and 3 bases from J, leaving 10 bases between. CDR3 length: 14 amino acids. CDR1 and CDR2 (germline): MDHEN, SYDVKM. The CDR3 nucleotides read TGTGCCAGCAGTTTAGGGGGTAGCTACACTGAAGCTTTCTTT. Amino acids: CASSLGGSYTEAFF.

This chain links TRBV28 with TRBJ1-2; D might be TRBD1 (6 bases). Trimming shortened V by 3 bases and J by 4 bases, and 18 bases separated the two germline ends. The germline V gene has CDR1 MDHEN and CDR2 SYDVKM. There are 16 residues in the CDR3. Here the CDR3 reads CASSFRGMGGLYGYTF. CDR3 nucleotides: TGTGCCAGCAGTTTTCGAGGGATGGGGGGGCTCTATGGCTACACCTTC.

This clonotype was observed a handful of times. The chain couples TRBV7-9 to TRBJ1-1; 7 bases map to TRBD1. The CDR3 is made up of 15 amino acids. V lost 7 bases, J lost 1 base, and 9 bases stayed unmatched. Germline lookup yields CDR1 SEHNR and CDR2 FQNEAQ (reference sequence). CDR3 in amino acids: CASTIQGGRNTEAFF. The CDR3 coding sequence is TGTGCCAGCACCATTCAAGGGGGCAGGAACACTGAAGCTTTCTTT.